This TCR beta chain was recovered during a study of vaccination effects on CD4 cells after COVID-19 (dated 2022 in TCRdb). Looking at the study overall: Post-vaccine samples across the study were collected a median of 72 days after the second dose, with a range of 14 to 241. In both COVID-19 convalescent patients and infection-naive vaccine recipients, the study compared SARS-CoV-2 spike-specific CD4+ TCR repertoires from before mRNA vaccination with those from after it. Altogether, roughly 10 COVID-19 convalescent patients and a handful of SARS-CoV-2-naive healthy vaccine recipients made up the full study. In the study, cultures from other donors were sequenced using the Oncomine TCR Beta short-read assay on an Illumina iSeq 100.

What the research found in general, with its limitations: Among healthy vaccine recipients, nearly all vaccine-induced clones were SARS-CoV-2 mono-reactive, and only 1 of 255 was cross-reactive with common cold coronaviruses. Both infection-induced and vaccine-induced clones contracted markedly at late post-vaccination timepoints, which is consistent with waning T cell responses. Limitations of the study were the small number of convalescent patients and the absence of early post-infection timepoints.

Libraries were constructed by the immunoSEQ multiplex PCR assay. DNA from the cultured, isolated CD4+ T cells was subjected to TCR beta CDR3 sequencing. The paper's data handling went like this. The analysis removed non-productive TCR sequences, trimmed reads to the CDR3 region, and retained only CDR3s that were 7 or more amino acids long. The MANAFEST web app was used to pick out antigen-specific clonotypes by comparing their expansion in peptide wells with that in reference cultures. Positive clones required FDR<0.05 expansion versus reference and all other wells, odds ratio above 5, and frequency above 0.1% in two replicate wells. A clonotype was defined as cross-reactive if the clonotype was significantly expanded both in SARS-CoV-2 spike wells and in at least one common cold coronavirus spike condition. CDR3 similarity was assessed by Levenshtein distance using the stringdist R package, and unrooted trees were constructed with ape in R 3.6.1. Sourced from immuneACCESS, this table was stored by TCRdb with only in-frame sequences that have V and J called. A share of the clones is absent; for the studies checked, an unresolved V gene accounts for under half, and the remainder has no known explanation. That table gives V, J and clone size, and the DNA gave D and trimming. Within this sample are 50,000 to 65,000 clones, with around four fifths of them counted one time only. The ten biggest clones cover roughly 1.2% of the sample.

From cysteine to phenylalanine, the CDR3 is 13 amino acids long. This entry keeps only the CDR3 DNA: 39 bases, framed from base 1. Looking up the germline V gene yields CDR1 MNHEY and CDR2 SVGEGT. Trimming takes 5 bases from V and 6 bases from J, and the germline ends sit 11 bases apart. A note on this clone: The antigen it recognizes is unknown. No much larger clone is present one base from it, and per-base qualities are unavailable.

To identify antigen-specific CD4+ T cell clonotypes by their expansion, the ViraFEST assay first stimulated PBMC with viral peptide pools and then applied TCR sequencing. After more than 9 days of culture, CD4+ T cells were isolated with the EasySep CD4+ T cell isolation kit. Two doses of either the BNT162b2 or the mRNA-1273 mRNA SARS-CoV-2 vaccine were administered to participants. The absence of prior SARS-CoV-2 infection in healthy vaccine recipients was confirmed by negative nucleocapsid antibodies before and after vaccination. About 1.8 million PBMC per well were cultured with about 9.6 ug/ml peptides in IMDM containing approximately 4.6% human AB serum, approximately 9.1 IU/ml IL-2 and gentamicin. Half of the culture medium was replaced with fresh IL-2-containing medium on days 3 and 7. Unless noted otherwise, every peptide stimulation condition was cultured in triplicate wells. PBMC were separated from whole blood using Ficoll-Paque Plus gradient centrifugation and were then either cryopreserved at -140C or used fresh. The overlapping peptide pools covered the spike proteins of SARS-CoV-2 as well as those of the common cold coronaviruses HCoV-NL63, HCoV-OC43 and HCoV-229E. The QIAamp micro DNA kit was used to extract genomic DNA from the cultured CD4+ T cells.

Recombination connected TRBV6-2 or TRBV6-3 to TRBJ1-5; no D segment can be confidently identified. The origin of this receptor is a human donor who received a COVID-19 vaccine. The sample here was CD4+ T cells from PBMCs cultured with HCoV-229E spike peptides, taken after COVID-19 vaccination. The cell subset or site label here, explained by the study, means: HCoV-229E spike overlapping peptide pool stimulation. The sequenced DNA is TGTGCCAGCAGTAACGACCGTAGTCAGCCCCAGCATTTT. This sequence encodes CASSNDRSQPQHF.